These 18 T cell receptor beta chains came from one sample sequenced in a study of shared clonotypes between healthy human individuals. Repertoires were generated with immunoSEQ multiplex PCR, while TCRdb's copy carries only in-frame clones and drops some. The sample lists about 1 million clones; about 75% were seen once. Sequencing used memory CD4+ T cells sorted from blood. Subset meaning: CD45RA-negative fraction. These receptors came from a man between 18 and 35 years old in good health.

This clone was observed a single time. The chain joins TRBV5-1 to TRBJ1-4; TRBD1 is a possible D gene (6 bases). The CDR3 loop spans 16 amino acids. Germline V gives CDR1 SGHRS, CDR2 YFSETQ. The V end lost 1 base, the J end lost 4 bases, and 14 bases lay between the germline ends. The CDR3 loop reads CASSLSGAQGNEKLFF. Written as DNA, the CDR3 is TGCGCCAGCAGCTTGTCGGGGGCGCAGGGTAATGAAAAACTGTTTTTT.

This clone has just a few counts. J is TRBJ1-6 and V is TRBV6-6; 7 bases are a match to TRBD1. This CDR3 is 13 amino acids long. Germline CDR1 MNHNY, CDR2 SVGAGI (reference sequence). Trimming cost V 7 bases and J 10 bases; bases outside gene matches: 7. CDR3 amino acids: CASTSTGSSPLHF. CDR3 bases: TGTGCCAGCACCTCGACAGGGTCCTCACCCCTCCACTTT.

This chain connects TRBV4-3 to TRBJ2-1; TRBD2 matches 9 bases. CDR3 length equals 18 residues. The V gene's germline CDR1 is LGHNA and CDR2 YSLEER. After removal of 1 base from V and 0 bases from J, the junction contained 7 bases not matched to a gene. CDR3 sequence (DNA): TGCGCCAGCAGCCAAGGCGGGAGGGGGTCTTCCTCCTACAATGAGCAGTTCTTC. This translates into CASSQGGRGSSSYNEQFF.

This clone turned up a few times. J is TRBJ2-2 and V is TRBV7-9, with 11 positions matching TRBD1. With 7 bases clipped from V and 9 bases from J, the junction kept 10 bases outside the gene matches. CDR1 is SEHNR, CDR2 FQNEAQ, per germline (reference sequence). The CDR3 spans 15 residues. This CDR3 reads CASTKTGQGERELFF. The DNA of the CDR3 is TGTGCCAGCACCAAGACGGGACAGGGGGAGCGGGAGCTGTTTTTT.

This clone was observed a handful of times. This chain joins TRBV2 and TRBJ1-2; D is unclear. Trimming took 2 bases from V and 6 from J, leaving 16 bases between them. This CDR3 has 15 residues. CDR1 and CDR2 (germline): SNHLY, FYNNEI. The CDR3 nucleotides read TGTGCCAGCAGTGAATTGTCTTTCTCAGGAGATGGCTACACCTTC. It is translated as CASSELSFSGDGYTF.

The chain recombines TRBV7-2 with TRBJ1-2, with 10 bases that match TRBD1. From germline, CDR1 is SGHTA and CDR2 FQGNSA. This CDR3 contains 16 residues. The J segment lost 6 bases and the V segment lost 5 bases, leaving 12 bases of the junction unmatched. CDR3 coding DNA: TGTGCCAGCAGCCCGGACAGGGGGGTTTATGAAGATGGCTACACCTTC. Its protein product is CASSPDRGVYEDGYTF.

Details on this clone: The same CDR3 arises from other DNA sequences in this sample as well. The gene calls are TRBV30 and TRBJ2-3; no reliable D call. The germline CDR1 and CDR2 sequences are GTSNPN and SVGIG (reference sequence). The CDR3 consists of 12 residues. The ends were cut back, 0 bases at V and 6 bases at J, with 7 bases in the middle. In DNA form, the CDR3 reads TGTGCCTGGAGTGTAGGTCGGGATACGCAGTATTTT. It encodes CAWSVGRDTQYF.

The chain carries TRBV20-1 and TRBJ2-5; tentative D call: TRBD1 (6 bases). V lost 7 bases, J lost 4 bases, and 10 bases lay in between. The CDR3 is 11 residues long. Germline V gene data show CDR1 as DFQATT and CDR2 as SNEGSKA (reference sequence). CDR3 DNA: TGCAGTGTTGAGACAGGAGAGACCCAGTACTTC. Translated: CSVETGETQYF.

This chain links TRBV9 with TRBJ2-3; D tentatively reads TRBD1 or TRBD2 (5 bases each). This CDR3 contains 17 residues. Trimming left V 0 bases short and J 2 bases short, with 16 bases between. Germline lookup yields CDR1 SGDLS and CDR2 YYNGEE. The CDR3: CASSVATGTDYTDTQYF. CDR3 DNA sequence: TGTGCCAGCAGCGTAGCGACCGGGACCGATTACACAGATACGCAGTATTTT. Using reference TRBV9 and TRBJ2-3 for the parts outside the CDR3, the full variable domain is DSGVTQTPKHLITATGQRVTLRCSPRSGDLSVYWYQQSLDQGLQFLIQYYNGEERAKGNILERFSAQQFPDLHSELNLSSLELGDSALYFCASSVATGTDYTDTQYFGPGTRLTVL.

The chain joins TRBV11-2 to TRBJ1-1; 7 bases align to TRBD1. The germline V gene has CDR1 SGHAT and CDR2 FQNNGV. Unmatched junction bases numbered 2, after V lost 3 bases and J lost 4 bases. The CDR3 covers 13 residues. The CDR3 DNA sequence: TGTGCCAGCAGCTTGACAGGGCCCACTGAAGCTTTCTTT. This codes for CASSLTGPTEAFF.

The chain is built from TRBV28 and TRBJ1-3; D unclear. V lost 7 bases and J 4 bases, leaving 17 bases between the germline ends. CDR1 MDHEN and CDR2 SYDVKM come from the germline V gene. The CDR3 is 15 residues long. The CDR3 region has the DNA TGTGCCAGCAATCGCGGCGGGCTGGTAGGAAACACCATATATTTT. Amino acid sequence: CASNRGGLVGNTIYF.

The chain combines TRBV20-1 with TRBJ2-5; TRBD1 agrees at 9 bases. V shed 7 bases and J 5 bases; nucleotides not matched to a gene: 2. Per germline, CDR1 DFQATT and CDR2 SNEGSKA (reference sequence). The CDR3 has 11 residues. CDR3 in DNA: TGCAGTGTCGACAGGGGGGAGACCCAGTACTTC. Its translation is CSVDRGETQYF.

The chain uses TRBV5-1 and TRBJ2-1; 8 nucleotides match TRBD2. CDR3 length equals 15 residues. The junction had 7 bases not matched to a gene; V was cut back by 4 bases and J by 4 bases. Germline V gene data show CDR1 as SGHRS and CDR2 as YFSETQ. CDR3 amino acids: CASSPIAGSYNEQFF. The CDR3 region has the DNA TGCGCCAGCAGCCCGATAGCGGGATCGTACAATGAGCAGTTCTTC.

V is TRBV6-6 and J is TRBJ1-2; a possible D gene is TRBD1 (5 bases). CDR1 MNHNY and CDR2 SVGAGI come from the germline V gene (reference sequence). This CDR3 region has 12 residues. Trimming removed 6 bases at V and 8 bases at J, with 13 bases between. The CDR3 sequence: CASSPGGFGYTF. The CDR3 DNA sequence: TGTGCCAGCAGCCCCGGGGGTTTCGGCTACACCTTC.

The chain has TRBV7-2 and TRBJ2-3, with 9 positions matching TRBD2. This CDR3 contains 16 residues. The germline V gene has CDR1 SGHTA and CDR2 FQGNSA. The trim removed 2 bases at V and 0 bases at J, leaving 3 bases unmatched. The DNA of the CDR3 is TGTGCCAGCAGCTTAAGACTAGCGGTTAGCACAGATACGCAGTATTTT. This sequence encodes CASSLRLAVSTDTQYF.

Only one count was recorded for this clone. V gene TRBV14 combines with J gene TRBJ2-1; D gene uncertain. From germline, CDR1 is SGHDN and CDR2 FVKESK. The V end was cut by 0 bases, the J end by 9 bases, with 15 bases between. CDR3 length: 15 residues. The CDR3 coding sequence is TGTGCCAGCAGCCAAGATGCCCTAGTGGAGTCTGAGCAGTTCTTC. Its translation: CASSQDALVESEQFF.

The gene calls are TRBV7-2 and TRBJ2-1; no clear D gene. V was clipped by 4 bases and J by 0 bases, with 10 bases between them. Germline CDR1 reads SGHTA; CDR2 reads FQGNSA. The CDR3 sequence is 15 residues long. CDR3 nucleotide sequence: TGTGCCAGCAGCTCCACACGGAGCTCCTACAATGAGCAGTTCTTC. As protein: CASSSTRSSYNEQFF.

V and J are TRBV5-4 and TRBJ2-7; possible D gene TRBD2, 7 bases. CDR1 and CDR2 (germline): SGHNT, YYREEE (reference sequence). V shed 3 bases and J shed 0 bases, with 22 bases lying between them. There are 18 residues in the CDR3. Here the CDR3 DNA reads TGTGCCAGCAGCTCCATAGGGCAGGGCGGGGGCAGCTCCTACGAGCAGTACTTC. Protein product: CASSSIGQGGGSSYEQYF.